This T cell receptor (beta chain) was observed in a study of memory CD4+ T cells and cytomegalovirus serostatus. Study in general: Donors were healthy Belgian adults, fewer than ten CMV seropositive and some 24 seronegative.

Study-level results: About two fifths of the roughly 150 known CMV-associated TCRbeta sequences appeared in CD4+ memory. Median bootstrapped AUC for CMV status was just under 0.97 originally, approximately 0.91 US-trained.

Regarding this clone: Its antigen remains unidentified.

The CDR3 is 14 amino acids. V was cut by 6 bases and J by 3 bases, with 9 bases left in between. Per germline, CDR1 LNHDA and CDR2 SQIVND (reference sequence). Single viable CD3+CD4+CD8-CD45RO+ cells were sorted as the memory CD4+ T cells. The repertoire was sequenced with immunoSEQ multiplex PCR; TCRdb's copy has only in-frame clones and lacks some. The table lists about 100,000 clones, over 70% of them singletons. This rearrangement joins TRBV19 to TRBJ2-6; perhaps TRBD1 as D (6 bases). This TCR was sampled from an adult in good health and CMV-seropositive. Sequencing was carried out using memory CD4+ T cells from blood. In DNA, the CDR3 is TGTGCCAGTAGCCCAGGGGTTGGGGCCAACGTCCTGACTTTC. Amino acids: CASSPGVGANVLTF.